A selection of T cell receptor beta chains follows, all from one sample in a study of beta chain features in type 1 diabetes. TCRdb's table, derived via immunoSEQ multiplex PCR, lists solely in-frame clones and lacks some. The sample contains approximately 160,000 clones, around 63% of which appear only once. Material for sequencing was naive CD4+ T cells from blood. The receptors shown here come from a young man with type 1 diabetes. CDR3s include the opening cysteine and the closing phenylalanine or tryptophan. D genes are given only for firm matches. Clone size is stated in some rows and not others, as once, few, many or a class when expanded.

clone size: few
J gene: TRBJ1-4
D gene: .
V gene: TRBV7-9
CDR3 DNA: TGTGCCATTGGGCCCGCGGACGGTAATGAAAAACTGTTTTTT
CDR3 protein: CAIGPADGNEKLFF

clone size: .
J gene: TRBJ2-2
D gene: .
V gene: TRBV29-1
CDR3 DNA: TGCAGCGTTGAAGCCGGGGAGCTGTTTTTT
CDR3 protein: CSVEAGELFF

clone size: once
J gene: TRBJ2-1
D gene: .
V gene: TRBV29-1
CDR3 DNA: TGCAGCGTTGAATATCCCGGGACTCCGAAGATGTTTGAGCAGTTCTTC
CDR3 protein: CSVEYPGTPKMFEQFF

clone size: .
J gene: TRBJ2-3
D gene: .
V gene: TRBV2
CDR3 DNA: TGTGCCAGCAAGGGCCCCACGGGCACAGATACGCAGTATTTT
CDR3 protein: CASKGPTGTDTQYF

clone size: .
J gene: TRBJ2-5
D gene: .
V gene: TRBV6-6
CDR3 DNA: TGTGCCAGCAGTTACATAGAGGGGTTAGAAGAGACCCAGTACTTC
CDR3 protein: CASSYIEGLEETQYF

clone size: few
J gene: TRBJ2-5
D gene: .
V gene: TRBV30
CDR3 DNA: TGTGCCTGGAGTGTACAGGGTCGGGAGACCCAGTACTTC
CDR3 protein: CAWSVQGRETQYF

clone size: .
J gene: TRBJ2-4
D gene: TRBD1
V gene: TRBV18
CDR3 DNA: TGTGCCAGCTCACCGGACAGGGCCAAAAACATTCAGTACTTC
CDR3 protein: CASSPDRAKNIQYF

clone size: .
J gene: TRBJ2-3
D gene: .
V gene: TRBV7-2
CDR3 DNA: TGTGCCAGCAGCCTAGGACAGCCCACAGATACGCAGTATTTT
CDR3 protein: CASSLGQPTDTQYF

clone size: .
J gene: TRBJ2-5
D gene: .
V gene: TRBV14
CDR3 DNA: TGTGCCAGCAGCCAAGATCGTGGGCGGCAAGAGACCCAGTACTTC
CDR3 protein: CASSQDRGRQETQYF

clone size: few
J gene: TRBJ2-4
D gene: .
V gene: TRBV11-2
CDR3 DNA: TGTGCCAGCACCCTAGGAGCCAAAAACATTCAGTACTTC
CDR3 protein: CASTLGAKNIQYF

clone size: .
J gene: TRBJ1-4
D gene: TRBD1
V gene: TRBV4-1
CDR3 DNA: TGCGCCAGCAGCCATCCTCCCCGGACAGGGGAAGGCGAAAAACTGTTTTTT
CDR3 protein: CASSHPPRTGEGEKLFF

clone size: .
J gene: TRBJ2-1
D gene: TRBD2
V gene: TRBV30
CDR3 DNA: TGTGCCTGGAGTGTTGCCCTCGTCATGGGGACTAGCGGGGATCGGTACAATGAGCAGTTCTTC
CDR3 protein: CAWSVALVMGTSGDRYNEQFF

clone size: .
J gene: TRBJ1-4
D gene: .
V gene: TRBV5-1
CDR3 DNA: TGCGCCAGCAGCACCGGGACAATGAATGAAAAACTGTTTTTT
CDR3 protein: CASSTGTMNEKLFF

clone size: few
J gene: TRBJ1-2
D gene: .
V gene: TRBV30
CDR3 DNA: TGTGCCTGGAGTGAAGGCCGTAACTATGGCTACACCTTC
CDR3 protein: CAWSEGRNYGYTF

clone size: .
J gene: TRBJ1-3
D gene: .
V gene: TRBV30
CDR3 DNA: TGTGCCTGGAGTGTCCCAGGAAACACCATATATTTT
CDR3 protein: CAWSVPGNTIYF

clone size: .
J gene: TRBJ1-3
D gene: .
V gene: TRBV30
CDR3 DNA: TGTGCCTGGAGTGTCGGAGGGCTTAGGGGAAACACCATATATTTT
CDR3 protein: CAWSVGGLRGNTIYF

clone size: .
J gene: TRBJ1-3
D gene: .
V gene: TRBV9
CDR3 DNA: TGTGCCAGCAGCCCGACCCCGCTGACGGGAAACACCATATATTTT
CDR3 protein: CASSPTPLTGNTIYF

clone size: .
J gene: TRBJ1-6
D gene: .
V gene: TRBV9
CDR3 DNA: TGTGCCAGCAGCGTAGAAGGGGGTAATTCACCCCTCCACTTT
CDR3 protein: CASSVEGGNSPLHF

clone size: .
J gene: TRBJ2-3
D gene: .
V gene: TRBV29-1
CDR3 DNA: TGCAGCTCCAGACCCGAGGTAGATACGCAGTATTTT
CDR3 protein: CSSRPEVDTQYF

clone size: few
J gene: TRBJ2-5
D gene: .
V gene: TRBV19
CDR3 DNA: TGTGCCAGTAGCGGCCGGTTGGGGAAAGAGACCCAGTACTTC
CDR3 protein: CASSGRLGKETQYF

clone size: .
J gene: TRBJ1-1
D gene: .
V gene: TRBV9
CDR3 DNA: TGTGCCAGCAGCGCCGCTACGGGGAGCACTGAAGCTTTCTTT
CDR3 protein: CASSAATGSTEAFF

clone size: .
J gene: TRBJ1-5
D gene: .
V gene: TRBV30
CDR3 DNA: TGTGCCTGGAGTGTGGGGGGGCTAGGCCAGCCCCAGCATTTT
CDR3 protein: CAWSVGGLGQPQHF

clone size: few
J gene: TRBJ2-7
D gene: .
V gene: TRBV7-2
CDR3 DNA: TGTGCCAGCAGCTCGCCGCCCCTGAGCTACGAGCAGTACTTC
CDR3 protein: CASSSPPLSYEQYF

clone size: .
J gene: TRBJ1-1
D gene: .
V gene: TRBV6-5
CDR3 DNA: TGTGCCAGCAGTTACTCGAGTAGGACTGAAGCTTTCTTT
CDR3 protein: CASSYSSRTEAFF

clone size: few
J gene: TRBJ2-3
D gene: TRBD1
V gene: TRBV5-1
CDR3 DNA: TGCGCCAGCAGCGCCGGACAGGACACAGATACGCAGTATTTT
CDR3 protein: CASSAGQDTDTQYF

clone size: .
J gene: TRBJ2-5
D gene: .
V gene: TRBV30
CDR3 DNA: TGTGCCTGGAGTGTACGCCGTCAAGAGACCCAGTACTTC
CDR3 protein: CAWSVRRQETQYF

clone size: .
J gene: TRBJ1-1
D gene: TRBD1
V gene: TRBV29-1
CDR3 DNA: TGCAGCGTTGAAGGCCTACAGGGGATGAACACTGAAGCTTTCTTT
CDR3 protein: CSVEGLQGMNTEAFF

clone size: few
J gene: TRBJ2-3
D gene: .
V gene: TRBV7-2
CDR3 DNA: TGTGCCAGCAGCTTAGGGCCCACAGATACGCAGTATTTT
CDR3 protein: CASSLGPTDTQYF

clone size: .
J gene: TRBJ1-2
D gene: .
V gene: TRBV6-6
CDR3 DNA: TGTGCCAGCAGTCCCGGGGGCGGAAACTATGGCTACACCTTC
CDR3 protein: CASSPGGGNYGYTF

clone size: .
J gene: TRBJ2-4
D gene: .
V gene: TRBV28
CDR3 DNA: TGTGCCAGCAGTTCCAGGGTGTCCGGGAACATTCAGTACTTC
CDR3 protein: CASSSRVSGNIQYF

clone size: few
J gene: TRBJ2-3
D gene: .
V gene: TRBV21-1
CDR3 DNA: TGTGCCAGCAGCGAAAGGGCGGATAGCACAGATACGCAGTATTTT
CDR3 protein: CASSERADSTDTQYF